One sample yielded the 18 T cell receptor beta chains listed below, sequenced in a study of blood T cell repertoires in COVID-19. Clones were sequenced by immunoSEQ multiplex PCR, and TCRdb holds only the in-frame ones, with some missing. Altogether tens of thousands of clones are present, more than 70% being singletons, with the ten largest covering 6.5% to 8.5%. Input material: peripheral blood. The receptors were sampled from an elderly woman with acute or convalescent COVID-19.

The sample holds a few counts of this clone. This chain connects TRBV25-1 to TRBJ1-6, with 8 bases aligning to TRBD1. The CDR3 runs to 15 residues. With 4 bases clipped from V and 9 bases from J, the junction kept 8 bases outside the gene matches. The V gene's germline CDR1 is MGHDK and CDR2 SYGVNS. This CDR3 reads CASSAQGAVSSPLHF. The CDR3 nucleotides read TGTGCCAGCAGTGCCCAGGGGGCGGTCAGTTCACCCCTCCACTTT.

This sequence joins TRBV1 and TRBJ2-5; TRBD2 is the table's D call and was not checked against the DNA. TRBV1 counts as a pseudogene. The CDR3 contains 18 residues. The CDR3 protein is CTSSQGTSGSKGGETQYF. The CDR3, as DNA: TGCACCAGCAGCCAGGGGACTAGCGGGAGTAAGGGGGGGGAGACCCAGTACTTC.

The J gene is TRBJ1-1, the V gene TRBV12-5, with 7 bases identical to TRBD1. The CDR3 is 17 amino acids. In germline, CDR1 is LGHNT, CDR2 FRNRAP. Trimming removed 1 base from V and 4 bases from J; junction bases left unmatched: 12. The CDR3 is CASGLGLTDRVFTEAFF. The CDR3 nucleotides are TGTGCTAGTGGTTTGGGCCTCACCGACAGGGTCTTCACTGAAGCTTTCTTT.

The chain carries TRBV11-3 and TRBJ2-3; the match to TRBD2 covers 7 bases. Germline-derived CDR1 and CDR2 are SGHNT and YENEEA. This CDR3 spans 15 amino acids. The V segment lost 3 bases and the J segment 0 bases; nucleotides outside the gene matches: 3. The chain's CDR3 is CASSLASGSTDTQYF. CDR3 nucleotides: TGTGCCAGCAGCTTGGCTAGCGGAAGCACAGATACGCAGTATTTT.

This clone appeared a single time. The chain couples TRBV2 to TRBJ2-1, with 10 bases that match TRBD2. V dropped 6 bases and J dropped 4; count of bases not matched to a gene: 6. This CDR3 is built from 15 residues. Germline V gene sequence: CDR1 SNHLY, CDR2 FYNNEI. The CDR3 coding sequence is TGTGCCAGCAGACCACTTAGCGGGGGGTACAATGAGCAGTTCTTC. Translating gives CASRPLSGGYNEQFF.

This clone was found a few times. The rearrangement links TRBV6-2 or TRBV6-3 to TRBJ1-2, with a tentative D call TRBD1 (5 bases). CDR1 is MNHEY, CDR2 SVGEGT, per germline. The CDR3 has 13 amino acids. V was pared by 4 bases and J by 7 bases, with 13 bases between. CDR3 bases: TGTGCCAGCAGTTCCCTGCAGGGAGGTGGCTACACCTTC. Translated: CASSSLQGGGYTF.

This chain links TRBV7-6 with TRBJ2-3; 7 bases line up with TRBD1. Germline assignment: CDR1 SGHVS and CDR2 FNYEAQ. This CDR3 has 15 amino acids. After removal of 8 bases from V and 0 bases from J, the junction contained 8 bases not matched to a gene. CDR3 nucleotide sequence: TGTGCCAGCGGGGAAGGGGGCGGAAGCACAGATACGCAGTATTTT. This codes for CASGEGGGSTDTQYF.

This clone was detected only a few times. The rearrangement joins TRBV4-1 to TRBJ2-1; 9 bases agree with TRBD2. The germline V gene encodes CDR1 MGHRA and CDR2 YSYEKL. The J segment lost 8 bases and the V segment lost 6 bases, leaving 8 bases of the junction unmatched. The CDR3 is made up of 14 amino acids. CDR3 in DNA: TGCGCCAGCAGTGTTAGCGGGAGTTTCGATGAGCAGTTCTTC. It yields the protein CASSVSGSFDEQFF.

The chain employs TRBV5-1 and TRBJ2-3; tentatively, D is TRBD2 (6 bases). This CDR3 has 14 residues. With 1 base removed from V and 2 bases from J, the gap between germline ends came to 8 bases. Germline V gives CDR1 SGHRS, CDR2 YFSETQ. This CDR3 reads CASSLWEVTDTQYF. In nucleotides, the CDR3 is TGCGCCAGCAGCTTGTGGGAGGTCACAGATACGCAGTATTTT.

The chain carries TRBV15 and TRBJ2-7; perhaps TRBD2 as D (5 bases). Germline assignment: CDR1 LNHNV and CDR2 YYDKDF (reference sequence). V was cut by 3 bases and J by 3 bases, with 9 bases left in between. The CDR3 has 13 residues. The CDR3 loop reads CATSSRGIYEQYF. CDR3 DNA sequence: TGTGCCACCAGCAGCCGGGGAATCTACGAGCAGTACTTC.

The chain combines TRBV5-1 with TRBJ2-4; possibly TRBD2 for D (6 bases). CDR1 is SGHRS, CDR2 YFSETQ, per germline. The length of the CDR3 is 13 residues. V was cut by 0 bases and J by 9 bases, with 10 bases left in between. Written as DNA, the CDR3 is TGCGCCAGCAGCTTGGGGGCGGGGTTCATTCAGTACTTC. Amino acid sequence: CASSLGAGFIQYF.

The rearrangement joins TRBV19 to TRBJ1-1; 7 bases line up with TRBD1. The CDR3 covers 16 residues. The V and J ends lost 1 base and 4 bases, in that order; junction bases with no gene match: 9. Per germline, CDR1 LNHDA and CDR2 SQIVND (reference sequence). The CDR3 protein is CASSIGGRGVVTEAFF. The CDR3 DNA follows: TGTGCCAGTAGTATAGGCGGCAGGGGGGTAGTCACTGAAGCTTTCTTT. Complete variable domain (other parts from reference TRBV19 and TRBJ1-1): DGGITQSPKYLFRKEGQNVTLSCEQNLNHDAMYWYRQDPGQGLRLIYYSQIVNDFQKGDIAEGYSVSREKKESFPLTVTSAQKNPTAFYLCASSIGGRGVVTEAFFGQGTRLTVV.

The CDR3 protein is CASSVGGTGHIMNTEAFF. For the CDR3, the DNA is TGTGCCAGCAGCGTAGGAGGGACAGGGCACATCATGAACACTGAAGCTTTCTTT. The chain carries TRBV9 and TRBJ1-1, with 9 bases that match TRBD1. The CDR3 totals 18 residues. Germline loops: CDR1 SGDLS, CDR2 YYNGEE. V lost 0 bases and J lost 0; bases outside the gene matches: 9.

The rearrangement joins TRBV6-6 to TRBJ1-5; D gene ambiguous. Trimming took 4 bases from V and 2 from J, leaving 9 bases between them. CDR1 and CDR2 from the germline V gene are MNHNY and SVGAGI (reference sequence). The CDR3 extends over 14 amino acids. CDR3 sequence: CASSFGQGNQPQHF. CDR3 DNA sequence: TGTGCCAGCAGTTTTGGCCAGGGCAATCAGCCCCAGCATTTT.

The CDR3 loop is CASSLSPLNHYTQYF. The CDR3 DNA reads as TGTGCCAGCAGCTTGTCCCCACTCAATCATTATACGCAGTATTTT. This chain joins TRBV5-6 and TRBJ2-3; D gene uncertain. The CDR3 length is 15 residues. V lost 1 base, J lost 7 bases, and 16 bases lay in between. Germline CDR1 and CDR2: SGHDT and YYEEEE.

This chain links TRBV27 with TRBJ2-2; D is ambiguous. CDR1 MNHEY and CDR2 SMNVEV come from the germline V gene (reference sequence). The V and J ends lost 8 bases and 3 bases respectively, with 16 bases between them. There are 15 residues in the CDR3. The CDR3 DNA reads TGTGCCAGCTCCGATTCGGTTGCTCACACCGGGGAGCTGTTTTTT. It yields the protein CASSDSVAHTGELFF.

The chain couples TRBV7-2 to TRBJ1-1; 9 bases fit TRBD1. The germline V gene encodes CDR1 SGHTA and CDR2 FQGNSA. The CDR3 is 16 residues long. J lost 8 bases, V lost 2 bases, and 12 bases had no gene match. The CDR3 sequence: CASSLQSRDRVREAFF. The CDR3 DNA follows: TGTGCCAGCAGCTTACAGTCCCGGGACAGGGTTCGGGAAGCTTTCTTT. The full variable domain, rest sourced from reference TRBV7-2 and TRBJ1-1, is GAGVSQSPSNKVTEKGKDVELRCDPISGHTALYWYRQSLGQGLEFLIYFQGNSAPDKSGLPSDRFSAERTGGSVSTLTIQRTQQEDSAVYLCASSLQSRDRVREAFFGQGTRLTVV.

The table lists this clone with a count of one. This chain links TRBV30 with TRBJ1-1; 8 nucleotides agree with TRBD1. The V gene's germline CDR1 is GTSNPN and CDR2 SVGIG (reference sequence). After removal of 7 bases from V and 3 bases from J, the junction contained 4 bases not matched to a gene. The CDR3 is 12 residues long. The CDR3 DNA follows: TGTGCCTCGGACAGGGCGGACACTGAAGCTTTCTTT. This sequence encodes CASDRADTEAFF.